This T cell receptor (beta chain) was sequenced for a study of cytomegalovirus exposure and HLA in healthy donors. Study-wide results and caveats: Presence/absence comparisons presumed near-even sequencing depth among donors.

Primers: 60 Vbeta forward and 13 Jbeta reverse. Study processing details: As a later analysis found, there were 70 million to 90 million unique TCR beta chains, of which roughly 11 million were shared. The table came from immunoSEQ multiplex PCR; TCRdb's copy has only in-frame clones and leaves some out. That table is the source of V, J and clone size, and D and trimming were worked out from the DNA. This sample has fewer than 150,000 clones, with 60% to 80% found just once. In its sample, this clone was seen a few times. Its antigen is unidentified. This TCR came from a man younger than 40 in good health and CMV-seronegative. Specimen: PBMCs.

The chain's CDR3 is CASSLWGPTEAFF. CDR3 bases: TGCGCCAGCAGCTTGTGGGGGCCCACTGAAGCTTTCTTT. The chain combines TRBV5-1 with TRBJ1-1; a weak D match, TRBD1 (6 bases). Germline-derived CDR1 and CDR2 are SGHRS and YFSETQ. V lost 1 base and J lost 4, with 8 bases in between. There are 13 residues in the CDR3.